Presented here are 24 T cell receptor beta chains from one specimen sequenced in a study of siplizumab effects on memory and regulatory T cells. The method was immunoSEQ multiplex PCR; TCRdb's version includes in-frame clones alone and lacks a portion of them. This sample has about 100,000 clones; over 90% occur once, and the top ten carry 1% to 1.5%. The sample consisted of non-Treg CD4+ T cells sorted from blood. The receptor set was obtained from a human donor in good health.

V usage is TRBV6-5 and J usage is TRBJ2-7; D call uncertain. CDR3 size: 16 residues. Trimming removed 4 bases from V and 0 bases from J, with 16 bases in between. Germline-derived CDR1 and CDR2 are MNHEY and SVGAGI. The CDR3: CASSSLRYLFSYEQYF. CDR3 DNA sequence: TGTGCCAGCAGTTCTTTGAGGTACCTATTCTCCTACGAGCAGTACTTC.

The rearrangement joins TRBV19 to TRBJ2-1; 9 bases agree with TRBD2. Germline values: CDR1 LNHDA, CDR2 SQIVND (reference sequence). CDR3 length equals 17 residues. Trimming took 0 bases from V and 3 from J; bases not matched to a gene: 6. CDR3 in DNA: TGTGCCAGTAGTATAGATCTGACTAGCGGTGGCTACAATGAGCAGTTCTTC. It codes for CASSIDLTSGGYNEQFF.

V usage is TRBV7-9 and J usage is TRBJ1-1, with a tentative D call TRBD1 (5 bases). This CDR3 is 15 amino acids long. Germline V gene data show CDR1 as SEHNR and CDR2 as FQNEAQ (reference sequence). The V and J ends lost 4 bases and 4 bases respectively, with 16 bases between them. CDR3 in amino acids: CASSSHRLDSTEAFF. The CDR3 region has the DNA TGTGCCAGCAGCTCTCACAGGTTAGATAGCACTGAAGCTTTCTTT.

CDR3 region: CASSYSISSWGYTF. The DNA for the CDR3 is TGTGCCAGCAGTTACTCGATATCGAGTTGGGGCTACACCTTC. The chain combines TRBV6-5 with TRBJ1-2; D is uncertain. The CDR3 totals 14 residues. The V and J ends lost 0 bases and 8 bases respectively, with 13 bases between them. From germline, CDR1 is MNHEY and CDR2 SVGAGI.

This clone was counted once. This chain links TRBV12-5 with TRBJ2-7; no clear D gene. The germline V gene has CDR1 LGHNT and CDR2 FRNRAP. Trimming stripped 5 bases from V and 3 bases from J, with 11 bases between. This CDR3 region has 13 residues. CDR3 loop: CASGLGSNYEQYF. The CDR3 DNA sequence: TGTGCTAGTGGTCTGGGCTCCAACTACGAGCAGTACTTC.

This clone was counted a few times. The CDR3 here is CASSGLRSGRTDTQYF. The CDR3, as DNA: TGTGCCAGCAGCGGACTTCGGAGCGGGAGAACAGATACGCAGTATTTT. This rearrangement joins TRBV11-2 to TRBJ2-3, with TRBD2 matching 8 bases. Germline V gives CDR1 SGHAT, CDR2 FQNNGV. The CDR3 covers 16 residues. With V trimmed by 5 bases and J by 3 bases, 10 bases remained unmatched.

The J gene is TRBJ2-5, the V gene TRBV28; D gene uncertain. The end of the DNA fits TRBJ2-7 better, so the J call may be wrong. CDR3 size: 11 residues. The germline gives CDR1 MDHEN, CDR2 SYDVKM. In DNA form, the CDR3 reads TGTGCCAGCAGTCTCCGATACGAGCAGTACTTC. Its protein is CASSLRYEQYF.

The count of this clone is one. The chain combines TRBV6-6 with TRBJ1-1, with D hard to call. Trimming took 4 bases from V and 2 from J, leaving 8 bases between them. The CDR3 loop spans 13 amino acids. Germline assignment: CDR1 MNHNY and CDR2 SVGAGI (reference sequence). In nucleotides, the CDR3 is TGTGCCAGCAGTTTCTCGGCCAACACTGAAGCTTTCTTT. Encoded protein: CASSFSANTEAFF.

The CDR3 DNA reads as TGTGCCAGCATAGAGACAGGGGTGACTGAAGCTTTCTTT. It translates to CASIETGVTEAFF. The chain combines TRBV6-1 with TRBJ1-1; 8 bases fit TRBD1. Germline V lookup: CDR1 MNHNS, CDR2 SASEGT. CDR3 length equals 13 residues. Losses at the gene ends were 7 bases for V and 5 bases for J; bases not matched to a gene: 6.

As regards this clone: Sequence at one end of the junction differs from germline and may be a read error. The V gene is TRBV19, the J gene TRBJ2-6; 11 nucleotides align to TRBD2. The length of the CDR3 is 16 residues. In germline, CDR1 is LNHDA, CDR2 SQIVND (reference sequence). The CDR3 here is CASNIAGGSGANVLTF. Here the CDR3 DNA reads TGTGCCAGTAATATAGCGGGAGGGAGTGGGGCCAACGTCCTGACTTTC. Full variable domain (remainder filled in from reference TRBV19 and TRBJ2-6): DGGITQSPKYLFRKEGQNVTLSCEQNLNHDAMYWYRQDPGQGLRLIYYSQIVNDFQKGDIAEGYSVSREKKESFPLTVTSAQKNPTAFYLCASNIAGGSGANVLTFGAGSRLTVL.

The CDR3 is CAWSGGWTSGSYEQYF. CDR3 nucleotide sequence: TGTGCCTGGAGTGGGGGGTGGACTAGCGGGAGTTACGAGCAGTACTTC. The genes are TRBV30 and TRBJ2-7; 13 bases fit TRBD2. With 1 base clipped from V and 4 bases from J, the junction kept 7 bases outside the gene matches. CDR1 is GTSNPN and CDR2 is SVGIG in the germline V gene (reference sequence). The CDR3 extends over 16 amino acids.

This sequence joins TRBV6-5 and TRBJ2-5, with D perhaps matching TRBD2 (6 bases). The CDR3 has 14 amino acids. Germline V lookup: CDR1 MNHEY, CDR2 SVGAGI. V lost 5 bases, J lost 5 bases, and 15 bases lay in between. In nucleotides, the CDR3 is TGTGCCAGCAGTCAAGCCGGGGGAGAGGAGACCCAGTACTTC. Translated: CASSQAGGEETQYF.

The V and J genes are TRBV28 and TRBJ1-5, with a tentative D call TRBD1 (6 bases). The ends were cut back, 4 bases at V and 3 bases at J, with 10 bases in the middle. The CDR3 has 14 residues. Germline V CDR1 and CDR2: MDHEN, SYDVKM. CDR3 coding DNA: TGTGCCAGCAGTTCACAGGGTCACAATCAGCCCCAGCATTTT. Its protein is CASSSQGHNQPQHF.

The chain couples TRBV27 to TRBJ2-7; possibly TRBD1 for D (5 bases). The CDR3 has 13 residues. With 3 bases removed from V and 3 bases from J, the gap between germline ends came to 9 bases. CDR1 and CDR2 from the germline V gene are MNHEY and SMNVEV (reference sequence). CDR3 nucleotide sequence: TGTGCCAGCAGTTTCAGGGTGCGCTACGAGCAGTACTTC. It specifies CASSFRVRYEQYF.

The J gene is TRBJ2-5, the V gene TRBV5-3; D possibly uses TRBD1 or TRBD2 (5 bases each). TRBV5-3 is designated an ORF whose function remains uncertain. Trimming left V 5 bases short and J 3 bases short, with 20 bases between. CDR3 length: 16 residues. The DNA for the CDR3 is TGTGCCAGAAGTCTGGGGTCTGGGGGTTTAGAAGAGACCCAGTACTTC. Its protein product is CARSLGSGGLEETQYF.

CDR3 region: CASSQGRGSTGELFF. CDR3 bases: TGCGCCAGCAGCCAAGGGAGGGGGTCCACCGGGGAGCTGTTTTTT. The rearrangement uses TRBV4-1 and TRBJ2-2; D possibly matches TRBD1 or TRBD2 (6 bases each). This CDR3 has 15 residues. CDR1 and CDR2 from the germline V gene are MGHRA and YSYEKL. Trimming stripped 1 base from V and 4 bases from J, with 10 bases between.

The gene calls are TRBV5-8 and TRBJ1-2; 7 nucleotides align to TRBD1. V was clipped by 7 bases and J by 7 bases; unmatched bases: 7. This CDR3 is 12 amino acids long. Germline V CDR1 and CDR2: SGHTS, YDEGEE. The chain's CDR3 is CASGEQGFGYTF. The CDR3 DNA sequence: TGTGCCAGCGGCGAACAGGGGTTTGGCTACACCTTC.

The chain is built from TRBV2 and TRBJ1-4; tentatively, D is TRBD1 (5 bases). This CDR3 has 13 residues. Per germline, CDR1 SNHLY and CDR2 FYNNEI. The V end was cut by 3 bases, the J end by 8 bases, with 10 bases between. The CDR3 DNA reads TGTGCCAGCAGTGACTTCAGGGCCGAAAAACTGTTTTTT. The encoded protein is CASSDFRAEKLFF.

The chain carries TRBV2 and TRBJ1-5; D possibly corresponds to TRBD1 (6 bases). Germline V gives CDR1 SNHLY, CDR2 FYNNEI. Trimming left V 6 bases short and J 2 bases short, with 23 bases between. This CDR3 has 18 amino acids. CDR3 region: CASSALGMGGGGNQPQHF. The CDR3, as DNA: TGTGCCAGCAGCGCCCTGGGCATGGGGGGCGGCGGCAATCAGCCCCAGCATTTT.

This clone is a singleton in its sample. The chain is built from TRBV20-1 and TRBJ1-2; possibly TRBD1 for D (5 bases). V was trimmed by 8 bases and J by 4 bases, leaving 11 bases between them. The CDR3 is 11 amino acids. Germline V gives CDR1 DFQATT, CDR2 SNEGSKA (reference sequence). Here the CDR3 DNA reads TGCAGTTCAGACAGTATCTATGGCTACACCTTC. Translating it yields CSSDSIYGYTF.

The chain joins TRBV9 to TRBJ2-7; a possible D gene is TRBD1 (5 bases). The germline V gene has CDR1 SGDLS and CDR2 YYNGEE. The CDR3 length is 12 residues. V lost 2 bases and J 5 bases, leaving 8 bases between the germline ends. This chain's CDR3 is CASSVTENEQYF. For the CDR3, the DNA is TGTGCCAGCAGCGTGACAGAAAACGAGCAGTACTTC.

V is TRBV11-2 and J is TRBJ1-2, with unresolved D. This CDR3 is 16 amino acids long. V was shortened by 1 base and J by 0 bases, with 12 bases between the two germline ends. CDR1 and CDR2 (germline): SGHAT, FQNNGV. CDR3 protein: CASSLAPGVTNYGYTF. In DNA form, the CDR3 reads TGTGCCAGCAGCTTAGCCCCGGGAGTGACTAACTATGGCTACACCTTC.

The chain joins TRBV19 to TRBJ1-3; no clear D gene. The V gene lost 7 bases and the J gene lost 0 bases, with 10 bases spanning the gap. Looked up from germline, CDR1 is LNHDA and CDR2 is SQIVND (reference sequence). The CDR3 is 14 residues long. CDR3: CASTQVLSGNTIYF. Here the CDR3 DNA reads TGTGCCAGTACCCAGGTTCTCTCTGGAAACACCATATATTTT.

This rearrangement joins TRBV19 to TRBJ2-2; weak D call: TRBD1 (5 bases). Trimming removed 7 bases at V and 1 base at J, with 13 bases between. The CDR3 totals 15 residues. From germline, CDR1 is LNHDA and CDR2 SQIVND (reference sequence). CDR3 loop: CASNFLTVNTGELFF. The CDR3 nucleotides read TGTGCCAGTAATTTCCTGACAGTGAACACCGGGGAGCTGTTTTTT.